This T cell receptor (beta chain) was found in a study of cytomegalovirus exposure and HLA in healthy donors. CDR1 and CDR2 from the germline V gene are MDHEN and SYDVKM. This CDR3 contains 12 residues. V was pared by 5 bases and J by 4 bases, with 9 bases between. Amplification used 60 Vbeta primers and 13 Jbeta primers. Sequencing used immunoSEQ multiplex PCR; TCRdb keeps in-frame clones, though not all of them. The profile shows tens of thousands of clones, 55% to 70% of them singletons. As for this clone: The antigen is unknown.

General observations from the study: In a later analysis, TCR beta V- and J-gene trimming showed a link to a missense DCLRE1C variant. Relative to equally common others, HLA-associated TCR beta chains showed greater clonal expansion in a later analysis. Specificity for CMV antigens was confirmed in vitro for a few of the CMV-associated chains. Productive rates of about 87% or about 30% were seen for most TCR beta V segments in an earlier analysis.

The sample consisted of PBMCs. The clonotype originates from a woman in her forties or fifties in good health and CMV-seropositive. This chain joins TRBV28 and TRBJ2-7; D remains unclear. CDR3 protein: CASSPLLYEQYF. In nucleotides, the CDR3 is TGTGCCAGCAGTCCACTTCTTTACGAGCAGTACTTC.